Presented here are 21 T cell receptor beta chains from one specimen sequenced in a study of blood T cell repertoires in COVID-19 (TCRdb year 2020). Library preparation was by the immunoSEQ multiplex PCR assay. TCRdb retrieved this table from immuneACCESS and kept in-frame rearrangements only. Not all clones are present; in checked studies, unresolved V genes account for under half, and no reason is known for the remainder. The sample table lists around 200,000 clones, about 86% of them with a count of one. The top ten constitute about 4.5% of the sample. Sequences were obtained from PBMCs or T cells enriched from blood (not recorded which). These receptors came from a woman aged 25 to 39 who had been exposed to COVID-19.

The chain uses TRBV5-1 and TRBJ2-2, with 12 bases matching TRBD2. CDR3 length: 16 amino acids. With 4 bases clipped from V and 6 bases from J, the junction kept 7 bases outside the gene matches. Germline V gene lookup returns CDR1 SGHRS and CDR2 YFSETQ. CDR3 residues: CASSARTSGEAGELFF. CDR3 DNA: TGCGCCAGCAGCGCGCGGACTAGCGGGGAGGCCGGGGAGCTGTTTTTT.

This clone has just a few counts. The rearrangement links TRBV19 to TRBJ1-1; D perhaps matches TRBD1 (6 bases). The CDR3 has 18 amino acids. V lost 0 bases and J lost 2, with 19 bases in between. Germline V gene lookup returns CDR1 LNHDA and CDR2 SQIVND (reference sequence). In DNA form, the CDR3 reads TGTGCCAGTAGTATAGAGCCAGGGGTCCAAGGGCCAAACACTGAAGCTTTCTTT. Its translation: CASSIEPGVQGPNTEAFF.

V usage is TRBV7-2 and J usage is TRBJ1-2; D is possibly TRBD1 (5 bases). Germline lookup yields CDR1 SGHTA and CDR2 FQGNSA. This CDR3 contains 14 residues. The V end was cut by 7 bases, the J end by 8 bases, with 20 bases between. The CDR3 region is CASIELSPGQGYTF. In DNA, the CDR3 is TGTGCCAGCATCGAGCTTAGCCCAGGGCAAGGCTACACCTTC. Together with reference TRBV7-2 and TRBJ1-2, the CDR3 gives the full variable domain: GAGVSQSPSNKVTEKGKDVELRCDPISGHTALYWYRQSLGQGLEFLIYFQGNSAPDKSGLPSDRFSAERTGGSVSTLTIQRTQQEDSAVYLCASIELSPGQGYTFGSGTRLTVV.

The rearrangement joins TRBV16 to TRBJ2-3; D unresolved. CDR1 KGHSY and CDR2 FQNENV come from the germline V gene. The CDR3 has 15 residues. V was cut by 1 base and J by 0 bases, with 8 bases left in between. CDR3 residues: CASSQLRSSTDTQYF. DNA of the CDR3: TGTGCCAGCAGCCAATTGAGGTCTAGCACAGATACGCAGTATTTT.

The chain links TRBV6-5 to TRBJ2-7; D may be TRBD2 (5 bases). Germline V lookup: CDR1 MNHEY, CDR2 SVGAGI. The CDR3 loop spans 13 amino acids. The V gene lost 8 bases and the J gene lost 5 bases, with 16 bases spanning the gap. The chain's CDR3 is CASYTPDLDEQYF. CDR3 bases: TGTGCCAGCTACACGCCGGACTTGGACGAGCAGTACTTC.

Here the CDR3 DNA reads TGTGCCAGCCGCGGGGGTTATAGCAATCAGCCCCAGCATTTT. Protein: CASRGGYSNQPQHF. The chain combines TRBV27 with TRBJ1-5; possibly TRBD1 for D (5 bases). The germline V gene has CDR1 MNHEY and CDR2 SMNVEV (reference sequence). With 8 bases removed from V and 0 bases from J, the gap between germline ends came to 11 bases. This CDR3 region has 14 residues.

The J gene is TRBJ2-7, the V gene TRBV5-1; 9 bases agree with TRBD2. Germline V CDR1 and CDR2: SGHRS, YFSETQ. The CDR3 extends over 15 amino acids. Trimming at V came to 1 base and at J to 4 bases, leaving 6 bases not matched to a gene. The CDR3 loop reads CASSLWAGGLYEQYF. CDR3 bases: TGCGCCAGCAGCTTGTGGGCGGGGGGGCTATACGAGCAGTACTTC.

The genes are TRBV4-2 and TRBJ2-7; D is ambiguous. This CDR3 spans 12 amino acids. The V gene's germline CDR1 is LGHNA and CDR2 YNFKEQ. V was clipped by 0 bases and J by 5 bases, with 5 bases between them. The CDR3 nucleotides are TGTGCCAGCAGCCAAGATGTAAACGAGCAGTACTTC. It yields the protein CASSQDVNEQYF.

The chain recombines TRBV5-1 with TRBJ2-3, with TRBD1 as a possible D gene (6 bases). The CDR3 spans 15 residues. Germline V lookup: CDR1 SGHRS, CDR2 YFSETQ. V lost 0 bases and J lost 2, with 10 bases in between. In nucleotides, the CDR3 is TGCGCCAGCAGCTTGGGGGGGCAGGCCACAGATACGCAGTATTTT. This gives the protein CASSLGGQATDTQYF.

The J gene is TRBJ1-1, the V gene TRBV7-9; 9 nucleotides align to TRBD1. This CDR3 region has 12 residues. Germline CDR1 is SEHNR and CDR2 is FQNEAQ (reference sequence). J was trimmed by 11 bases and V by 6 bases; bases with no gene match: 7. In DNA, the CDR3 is TGTGCCAGCAGTTTACAGGGGGCCGGGGCTTTCTTT. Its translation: CASSLQGAGAFF.

The CDR3 DNA reads TGTGCACTGGCGGAGCCCTACAATGAGCAGTTCTTC. Translation: CALAEPYNEQFF. The gene calls are TRBV7-9 and TRBJ2-1; no clear D gene. Germline V gene sequence: CDR1 SEHNR, CDR2 FQNEAQ (reference sequence). This CDR3 is 12 amino acids long.

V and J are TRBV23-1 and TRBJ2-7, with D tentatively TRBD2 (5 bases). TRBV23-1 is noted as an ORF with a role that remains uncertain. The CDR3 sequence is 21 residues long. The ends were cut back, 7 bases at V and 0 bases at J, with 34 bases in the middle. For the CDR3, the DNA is TGCGCCAGCATCCCCAGACGGGGTCACCCGCATTGGATCCCAAGCTCCTACGAGCAGTACTTC. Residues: CASIPRRGHPHWIPSSYEQYF.

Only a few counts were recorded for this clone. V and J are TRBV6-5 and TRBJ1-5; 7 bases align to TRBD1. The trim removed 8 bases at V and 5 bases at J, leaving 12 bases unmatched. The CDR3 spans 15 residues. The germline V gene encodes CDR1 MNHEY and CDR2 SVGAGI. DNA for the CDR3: TGTGCCAGCCAGAGGGGCCAGGGGACAGATCAGCCCCAGCATTTT. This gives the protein CASQRGQGTDQPQHF.

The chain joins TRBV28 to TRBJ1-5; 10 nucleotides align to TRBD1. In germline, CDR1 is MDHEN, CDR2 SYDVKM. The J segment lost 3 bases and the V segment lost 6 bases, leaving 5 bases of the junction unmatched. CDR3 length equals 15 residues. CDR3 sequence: CASSSGTGVNQPQHF. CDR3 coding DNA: TGTGCCAGCAGCTCAGGGACAGGGGTCAATCAGCCCCAGCATTTT.

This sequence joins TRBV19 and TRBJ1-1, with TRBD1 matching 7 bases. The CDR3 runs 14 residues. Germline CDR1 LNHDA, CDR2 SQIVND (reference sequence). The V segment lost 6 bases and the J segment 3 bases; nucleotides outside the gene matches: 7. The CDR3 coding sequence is TGTGCCAGTAGGCTGACAGGGCACGACACTGAAGCTTTCTTT. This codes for CASRLTGHDTEAFF.

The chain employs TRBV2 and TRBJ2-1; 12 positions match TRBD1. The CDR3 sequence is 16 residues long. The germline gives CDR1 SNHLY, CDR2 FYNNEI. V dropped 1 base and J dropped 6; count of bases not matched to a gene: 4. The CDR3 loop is CASSEGDRGRSNEQFF. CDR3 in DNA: TGTGCCAGCAGTGAAGGGGACAGGGGGCGTTCCAATGAGCAGTTCTTC.

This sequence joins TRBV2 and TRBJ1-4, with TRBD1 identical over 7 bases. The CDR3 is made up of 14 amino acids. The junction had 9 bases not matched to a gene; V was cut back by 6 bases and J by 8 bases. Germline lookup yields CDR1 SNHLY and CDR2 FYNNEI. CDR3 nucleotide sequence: TGTGCCAGCAGCGAACAGGGGAGTAGAGAAAAACTGTTTTTT. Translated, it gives CASSEQGSREKLFF.

This chain's CDR3 is CASSLFGTGVRDSHGEQFF. CDR3 DNA: TGTGCCAGCAGCTTATTTGGGACAGGTGTCCGAGACAGTCATGGTGAGCAGTTCTTC. The genes are TRBV7-9 and TRBJ2-1; TRBD1 aligns across 8 bases. V dropped 2 bases and J dropped 9; count of bases not matched to a gene: 21. Germline assignment: CDR1 SEHNR and CDR2 FQNEAQ (reference sequence). This CDR3 has 19 residues.

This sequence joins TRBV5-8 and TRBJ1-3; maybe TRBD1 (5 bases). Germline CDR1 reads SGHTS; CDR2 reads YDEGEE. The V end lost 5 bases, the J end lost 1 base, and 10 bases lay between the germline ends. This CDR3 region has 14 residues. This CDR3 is CASRLSGSGNTIYF. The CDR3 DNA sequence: TGTGCCAGCAGATTATCAGGGTCTGGAAACACCATATATTTT.

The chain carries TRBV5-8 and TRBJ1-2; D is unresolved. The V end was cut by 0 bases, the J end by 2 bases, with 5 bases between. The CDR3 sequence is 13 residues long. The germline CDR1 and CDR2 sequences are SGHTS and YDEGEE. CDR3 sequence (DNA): TGTGCCAGCAGCTTGGGGCTGAACTATGGCTACACCTTC. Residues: CASSLGLNYGYTF.

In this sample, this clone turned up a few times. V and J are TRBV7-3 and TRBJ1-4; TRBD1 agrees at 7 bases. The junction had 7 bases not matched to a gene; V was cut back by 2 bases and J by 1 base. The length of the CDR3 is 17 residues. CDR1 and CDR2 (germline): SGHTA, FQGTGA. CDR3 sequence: CASSLRTGSVTNEKLFF. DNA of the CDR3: TGTGCCAGCAGCTTACGGACAGGTTCGGTAACTAATGAAAAACTGTTTTTT.